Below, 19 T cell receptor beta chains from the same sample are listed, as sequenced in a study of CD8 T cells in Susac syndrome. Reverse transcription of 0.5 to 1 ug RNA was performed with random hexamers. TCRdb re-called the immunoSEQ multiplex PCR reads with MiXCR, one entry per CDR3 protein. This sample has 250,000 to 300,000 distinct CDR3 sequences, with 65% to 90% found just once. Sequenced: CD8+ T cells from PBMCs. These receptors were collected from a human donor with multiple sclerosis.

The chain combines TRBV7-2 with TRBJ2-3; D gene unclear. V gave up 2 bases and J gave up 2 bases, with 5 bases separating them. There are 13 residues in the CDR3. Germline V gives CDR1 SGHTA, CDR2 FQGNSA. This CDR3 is CASSLLTTDTQYF. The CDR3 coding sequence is TGTGCCAGCAGCTTACTGACCACAGATACGCAGTATTTT. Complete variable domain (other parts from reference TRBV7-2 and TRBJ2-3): GAGVSQSPSNKVTEKGKDVELRCDPISGHTALYWYRQSLGQGLEFLIYFQGNSAPDKSGLPSDRFSAERTGGSVSTLTIQRTQQEDSAVYLCASSLLTTDTQYFGPGTRLTVL.

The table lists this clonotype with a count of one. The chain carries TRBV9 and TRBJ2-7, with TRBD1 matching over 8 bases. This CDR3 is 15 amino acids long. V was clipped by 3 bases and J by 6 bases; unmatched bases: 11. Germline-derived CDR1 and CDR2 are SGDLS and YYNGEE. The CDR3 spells CASSGRTGLLGEQYF. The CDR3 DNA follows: TGTGCCAGCAGCGGGCGGACAGGGTTATTGGGCGAGCAGTACTTC.

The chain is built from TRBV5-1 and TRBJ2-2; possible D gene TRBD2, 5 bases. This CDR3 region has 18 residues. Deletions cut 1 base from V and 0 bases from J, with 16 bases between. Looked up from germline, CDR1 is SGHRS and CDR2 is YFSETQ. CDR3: CASSLYNSGFANTGELFF. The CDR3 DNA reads TGCGCCAGCAGCTTGTATAATTCGGGGTTCGCGAACACCGGGGAGCTGTTTTTT.

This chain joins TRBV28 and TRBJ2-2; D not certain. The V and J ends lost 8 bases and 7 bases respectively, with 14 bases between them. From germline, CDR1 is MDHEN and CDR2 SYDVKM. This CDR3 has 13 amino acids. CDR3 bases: TGTGCCAGCGTCTTAACTGGCTTCGGGGAGCTGTTTTTT. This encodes CASVLTGFGELFF.

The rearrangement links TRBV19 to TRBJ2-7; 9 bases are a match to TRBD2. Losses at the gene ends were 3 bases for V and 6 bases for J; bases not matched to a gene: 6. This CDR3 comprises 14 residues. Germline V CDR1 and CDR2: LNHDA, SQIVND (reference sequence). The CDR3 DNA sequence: TGTGCCAGTAGTATGTCAGCGGGAGGCCGCGAGCAGTACTTC. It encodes CASSMSAGGREQYF.

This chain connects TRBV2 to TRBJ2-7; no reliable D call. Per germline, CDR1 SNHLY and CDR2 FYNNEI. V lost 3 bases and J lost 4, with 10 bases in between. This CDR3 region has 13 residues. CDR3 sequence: CASSDGSSYEQYF. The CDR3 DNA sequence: TGTGCCAGCAGTGATGGCAGTTCATACGAGCAGTACTTC.

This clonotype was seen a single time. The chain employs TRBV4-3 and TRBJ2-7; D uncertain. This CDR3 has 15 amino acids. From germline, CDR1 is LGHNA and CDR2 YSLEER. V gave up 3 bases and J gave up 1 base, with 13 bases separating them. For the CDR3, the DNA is TGCGCCAGCAGCCAGGCATTTGGACGATCCTACGAGCAGTACTTC. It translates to CASSQAFGRSYEQYF.

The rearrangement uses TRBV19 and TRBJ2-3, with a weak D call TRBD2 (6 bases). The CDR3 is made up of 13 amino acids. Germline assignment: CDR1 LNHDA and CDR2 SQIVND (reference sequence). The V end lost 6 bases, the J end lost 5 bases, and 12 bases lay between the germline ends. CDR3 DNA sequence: TGTGCCAGTAGATCCTATAGCGGAGATACGCAGTATTTT. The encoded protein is CASRSYSGDTQYF.

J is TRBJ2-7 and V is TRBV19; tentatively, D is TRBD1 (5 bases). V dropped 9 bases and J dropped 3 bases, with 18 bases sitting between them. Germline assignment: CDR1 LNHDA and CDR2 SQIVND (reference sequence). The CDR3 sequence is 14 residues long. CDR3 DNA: TGTGCCAGCCGTTCAACCACAGGAAACTACGAGCAGTACTTC. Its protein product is CASRSTTGNYEQYF.

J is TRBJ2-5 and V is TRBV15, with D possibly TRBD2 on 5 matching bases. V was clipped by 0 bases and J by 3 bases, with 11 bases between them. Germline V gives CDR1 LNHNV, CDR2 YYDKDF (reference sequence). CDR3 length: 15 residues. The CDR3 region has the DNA TGTGCCACCAGCAGAGATGGATCCGGGGAAGAGACCCAGTACTTC. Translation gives CATSRDGSGEETQYF.

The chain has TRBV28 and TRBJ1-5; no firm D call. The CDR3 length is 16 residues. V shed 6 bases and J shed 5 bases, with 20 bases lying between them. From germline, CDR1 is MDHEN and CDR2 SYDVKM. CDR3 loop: CASRLDADVRYQPQHF. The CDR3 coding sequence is TGTGCCAGCAGGTTAGATGCGGACGTTCGGTATCAGCCCCAGCATTTT.

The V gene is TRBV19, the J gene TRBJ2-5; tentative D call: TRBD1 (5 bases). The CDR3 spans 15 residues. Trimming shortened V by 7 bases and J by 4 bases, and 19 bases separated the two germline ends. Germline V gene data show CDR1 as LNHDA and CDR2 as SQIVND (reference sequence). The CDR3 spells CASTGPGQRGETQYF. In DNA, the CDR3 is TGTGCCAGTACCGGACCGGGCCAAAGGGGAGAGACCCAGTACTTC. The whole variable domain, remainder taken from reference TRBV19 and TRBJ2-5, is DGGITQSPKYLFRKEGQNVTLSCEQNLNHDAMYWYRQDPGQGLRLIYYSQIVNDFQKGDIAEGYSVSREKKESFPLTVTSAQKNPTAFYLCASTGPGQRGETQYFGPGTRLLVL.

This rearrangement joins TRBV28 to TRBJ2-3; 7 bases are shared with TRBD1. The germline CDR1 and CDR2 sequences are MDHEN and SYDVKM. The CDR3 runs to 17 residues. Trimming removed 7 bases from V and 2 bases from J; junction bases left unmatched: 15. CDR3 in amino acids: CASIYHRGRKPTDTQYF. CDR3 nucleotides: TGTGCCAGCATCTATCACAGGGGCCGTAAACCCACAGATACGCAGTATTTT. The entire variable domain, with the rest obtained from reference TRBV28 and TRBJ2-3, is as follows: DVKVTQSSRYLVKRTGEKVFLECVQDMDHENMFWYRQDPGLGLRLIYFSYDVKMKEKGDIPEGYSVSREKKERFSLILESASTNQTSMYLCASIYHRGRKPTDTQYFGPGTRLTVL.

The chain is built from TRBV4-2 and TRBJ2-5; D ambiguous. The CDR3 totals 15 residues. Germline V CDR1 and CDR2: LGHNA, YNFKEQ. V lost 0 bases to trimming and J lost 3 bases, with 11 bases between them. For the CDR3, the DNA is TGTGCCAGCAGCCAAGATTCCAGCCGGGAAGAGACCCAGTACTTC. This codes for CASSQDSSREETQYF.

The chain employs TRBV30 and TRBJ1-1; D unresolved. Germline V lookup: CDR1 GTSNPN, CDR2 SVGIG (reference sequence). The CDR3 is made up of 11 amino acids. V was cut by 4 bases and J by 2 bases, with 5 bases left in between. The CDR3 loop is CAWNGNTEAFF. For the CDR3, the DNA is TGTGCCTGGAACGGCAACACTGAAGCTTTCTTT.

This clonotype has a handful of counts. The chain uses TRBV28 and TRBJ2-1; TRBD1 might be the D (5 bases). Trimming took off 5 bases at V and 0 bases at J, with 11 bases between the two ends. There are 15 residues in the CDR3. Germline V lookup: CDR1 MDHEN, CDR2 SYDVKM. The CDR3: CASSLDTSSYNEQFF. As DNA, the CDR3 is TGTGCCAGCAGTCTGGACACGAGCTCCTACAATGAGCAGTTCTTC.

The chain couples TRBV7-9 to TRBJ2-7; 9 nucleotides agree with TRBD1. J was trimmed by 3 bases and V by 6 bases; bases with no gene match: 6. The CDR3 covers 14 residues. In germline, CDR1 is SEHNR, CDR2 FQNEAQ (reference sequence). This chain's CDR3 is CASSHRDRDYEQYF. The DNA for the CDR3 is TGTGCCAGCAGTCACCGGGACAGGGACTACGAGCAGTACTTC. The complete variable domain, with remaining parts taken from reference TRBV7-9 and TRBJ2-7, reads DTGVSQNPRHKITKRGQNVTFRCDPISEHNRLYWYRQTLGQGPEFLTYFQNEAQLEKSRLLSDRFSAERPKGSFSTLEIQRTEQGDSAMYLCASSHRDRDYEQYFGPGTRLTVT.

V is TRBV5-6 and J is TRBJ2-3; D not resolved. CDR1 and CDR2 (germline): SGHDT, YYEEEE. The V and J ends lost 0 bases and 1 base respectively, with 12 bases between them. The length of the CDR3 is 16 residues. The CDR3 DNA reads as TGTGCCAGCAGCTTGGAGGCGCGAGGAGGCACAGATACGCAGTATTTT. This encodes CASSLEARGGTDTQYF.

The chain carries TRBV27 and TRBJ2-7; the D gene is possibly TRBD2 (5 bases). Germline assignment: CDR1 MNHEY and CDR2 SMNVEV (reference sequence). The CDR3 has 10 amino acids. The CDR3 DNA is TGTGTCGCCGGGATTTACGAGCAGTACTTC. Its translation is CVAGIYEQYF.